This T cell receptor (beta chain) comes out of a study of metastatic and nonmetastatic thyroid tumors. Study-level information: Across peripheral blood and tumor or nodule tissue samples taken from malignant and benign thyroid patients, the repertoires were compared with one another.

Original analysis: Construction of a distant-metastasis classifier for papillary thyroid cancer relied on CDR3 differences across clinicopathological groups. With MiXCR, TCRdb reprocessed the PCR reads. V and J calls and clone size were set by TCRdb, not the authors. Of roughly 58,000 clones in the sample, under 5% were seen once. In germline, CDR1 is LNHNV, CDR2 YYDKDF (reference sequence). The CDR3 extends over 15 amino acids. With V trimmed by 5 bases and J by 8 bases, 11 bases remained unmatched. Study results and limitations: It was reportedly found that TCR beta diversity was significantly higher in malignant thyroid tumors than in benign nodules, a difference seen in both blood and tumor samples.

Details on this clone: No antigen is known for it. This is likely a read error, given that the CDR3 carries no conserved phenylalanine or tryptophan at its end.

All patients were untreated before thyroid surgery. Source material: blood. This TCR was recovered from a female donor with papillary thyroid cancer or a benign thyroid nodule (not recorded which). Some clones in this sample may be carry-over from other donors' samples. The V gene is TRBV15, the J gene TRBJ1-2, with 10 bases aligning to TRBD1. CDR3 in amino acids: CATSSRDRGSLGYTL. For the CDR3, the DNA is TGTGCCACCAGCTCCCGGGACAGGGGTTCCTTAGGCTACACCTTA.